This is a list of T cell receptor beta chains from one sample in a study of cytomegalovirus exposure and HLA in healthy donors. TCRdb's table, derived via immunoSEQ multiplex PCR, lists solely in-frame clones and lacks some. In the table there are approximately 89,000 clones, around 68% of which are singletons. Material: PBMCs. All receptors come from a female donor in good health and CMV-seronegative. Both conserved end residues are part of each CDR3. A D gene is named only where the DNA matches it firmly. Clone size, where shown, is once, few, many, or a class for clones that have expanded.

DNA	CDR3	D	size	V	J
TGTGCCAGTAGCCCGGGACAGGGGGCTTCACCCCTCCACTTT	CASSPGQGASPLHF	TRBD1	-	TRBV19	TRBJ1-6
TGTGCCAGCAGCTTAGAGGACAGGTCCCGCTCCTATAATTCCCCCCTCCACTTT	CASSLEDRSRSYNSPLHF	TRBD1	few	TRBV7-9	TRBJ1-6
TGTGCCAGCAGTGCCCTGGGGCTGACAGAAAACATTCAGTACTTC	CASSALGLTENIQYF	-	-	TRBV2	TRBJ2-4
TGTGCCTGGTCCCGGGACAGGGGGTTTGTTACCGGGGAGCTGTTTTTT	CAWSRDRGFVTGELFF	TRBD1	few	TRBV30	TRBJ2-2
TGTGCCATCAGTGACTACGGCGGTTTAGCTGAAGCTTTCTTT	CAISDYGGLAEAFF	-	few	TRBV10-3	TRBJ1-1
TGCGCCAGCAGTAGCGGGAGGTTGAATGGTGAGCAGTTCTTC	CASSSGRLNGEQFF	TRBD2	-	TRBV10-1	TRBJ2-1
TGTGCCAGCAGCTTAGGCGGAACAGGAGCTAACTATGGCTACACCTTC	CASSLGGTGANYGYTF	-	-	TRBV7-6	TRBJ1-2
TGTGCCAGCAGCCCCGTGCGGAACACCGGGGAGCTGTTTTTT	CASSPVRNTGELFF	-	-	TRBV7-2	TRBJ2-2
TGTGCCAGCAGACCCGGTTGGGCCACAGATACGCAGTATTTT	CASRPGWATDTQYF	-	-	TRBV2	TRBJ2-3
TGTGCCTTTCAGGGGATCCCTCTATCCGGCTACACCTTC	CAFQGIPLSGYTF	-	-	TRBV30	TRBJ1-2
TGTGCCAGCAGCGGAATGGGCTTTACAGATACGCAGTATTTT	CASSGMGFTDTQYF	-	-	TRBV28	TRBJ2-3
TGTGCCAGCAGCTTAGGAGGTAGCGGGGGTCGAGACGAGCAGTACTTC	CASSLGGSGGRDEQYF	TRBD2	-	TRBV11-3	TRBJ2-7
TGTGCCAGCAGCCTAGGGGATCGATGGAATGGCTACACCTTC	CASSLGDRWNGYTF	-	-	TRBV14	TRBJ1-2
TGTGCCAGCAGCTTAGGACAGTCGGGCTATGGCTACACCTTC	CASSLGQSGYGYTF	-	-	TRBV7-9	TRBJ1-2
TGCGCCAGCAGCTTGGTTAGCGGGGGCCAAGAGACCCAGTACTTC	CASSLVSGGQETQYF	TRBD2	once	TRBV5-1	TRBJ2-5
TGTGCCAGCAGCTTAGCGAGGGGGGGAGAAAAAGCTGAAGCTTTCTTT	CASSLARGGEKAEAFF	-	few	TRBV7-9	TRBJ1-1
TGTGCCAGCAGCCGCGAAGGCGAGGGATGGGAAAAACTGTTTTTT	CASSREGEGWEKLFF	-	-	TRBV6-5	TRBJ1-4